This T cell receptor (beta chain) was documented in a study of cytomegalovirus exposure and HLA in healthy donors. Study results and caveats: The study found most TCR sequences rare, yet found some public TCRs in many donors. The productive fraction for most TCR beta V segments was about 87% or about 30% in an earlier analysis.

This CDR3 contains 12 residues. The V end was cut by 7 bases, the J end by 6 bases, with 10 bases between. Germline CDR1 is SEHNR and CDR2 is FQNEAQ (reference sequence). PCR involved 60 Vbeta and 13 Jbeta primers. The assay was immunoSEQ multiplex PCR, and TCRdb's table has in-frame clones only and misses some. The sample consists of approximately 160,000 clones, over 70% of them appearing once. Points on this clone: The target antigen is unknown.

Healthy bone marrow donors made up the donors. The receptor was isolated from a woman in her 40s in good health and CMV-seropositive. The chain carries TRBV7-9 and TRBJ2-1; TRBD1 might be the D (5 bases). The material sequenced was PBMCs. The CDR3 is CASKGQGNEQFF. The CDR3 DNA is TGTGCCAGCAAGGGTCAGGGCAATGAGCAGTTCTTC.